The clone carrying this T cell receptor beta chain has a handful of counts. This specimen belongs to a study of T cells after somatic rescue of genetic block. TCRdb's copy holds only in-frame clones and misses some; the assay was immunoSEQ multiplex PCR. This table holds tens of thousands of clones, about nine tenths found once. The receptor's source is a young man. The sequencing input was peripheral blood mononuclear cells (PBMCs).

CDR3 coding DNA: TGTGCCACCAGCAGTCAGACCTCCTATGGCTACACCTTC. Its translation is CATSSQTSYGYTF. The chain carries TRBV15 and TRBJ1-2; D not resolved. There are 13 residues in the CDR3. The germline V and J ends were trimmed by 3 bases and 4 bases, with 9 bases remaining between them. Germline CDR1 and CDR2: LNHNV and YYDKDF (reference sequence).